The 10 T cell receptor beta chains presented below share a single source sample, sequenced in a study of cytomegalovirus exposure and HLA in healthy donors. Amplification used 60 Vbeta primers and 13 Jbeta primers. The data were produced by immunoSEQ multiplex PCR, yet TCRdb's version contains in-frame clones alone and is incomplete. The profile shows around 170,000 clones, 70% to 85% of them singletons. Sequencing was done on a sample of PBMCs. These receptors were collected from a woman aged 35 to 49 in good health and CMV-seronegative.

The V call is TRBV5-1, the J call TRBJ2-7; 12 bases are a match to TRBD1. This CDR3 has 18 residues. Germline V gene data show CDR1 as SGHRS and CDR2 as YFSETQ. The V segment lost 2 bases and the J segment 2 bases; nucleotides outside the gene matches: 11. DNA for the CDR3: TGCGCCAGCAGCTTATTCCCCGGGACAGGGGGCCCTACCTACGAGCAGTACTTC. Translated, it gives CASSLFPGTGGPTYEQYF.

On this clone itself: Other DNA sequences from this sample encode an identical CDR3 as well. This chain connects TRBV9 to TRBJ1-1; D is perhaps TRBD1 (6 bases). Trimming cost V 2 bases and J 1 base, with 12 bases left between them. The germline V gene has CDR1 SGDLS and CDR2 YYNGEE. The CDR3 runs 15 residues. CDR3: CASSVVDSSNTEAFF. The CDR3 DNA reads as TGTGCCAGCAGCGTCGTGGACAGCTCGAACACTGAAGCTTTCTTT.

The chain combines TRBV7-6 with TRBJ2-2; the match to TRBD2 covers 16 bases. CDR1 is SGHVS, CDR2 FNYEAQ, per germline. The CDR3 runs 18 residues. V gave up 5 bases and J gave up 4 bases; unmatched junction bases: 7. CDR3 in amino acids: CASSRGLAGGPVTGELFF. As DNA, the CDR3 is TGTGCCAGCAGCCGGGGACTAGCGGGAGGGCCGGTCACCGGGGAGCTGTTTTTT.

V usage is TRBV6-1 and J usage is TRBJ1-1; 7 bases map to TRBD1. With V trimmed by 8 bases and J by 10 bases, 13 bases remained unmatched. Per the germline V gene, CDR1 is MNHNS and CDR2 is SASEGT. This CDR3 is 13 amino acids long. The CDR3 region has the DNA TGTGCCAGCGAGGGACAGAATAGGCATAGAGCTTTCTTT. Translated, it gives CASEGQNRHRAFF.

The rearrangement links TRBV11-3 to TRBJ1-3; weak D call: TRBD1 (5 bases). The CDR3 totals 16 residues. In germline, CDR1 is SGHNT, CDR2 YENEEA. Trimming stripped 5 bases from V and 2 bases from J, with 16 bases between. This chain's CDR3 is CASSGSGTEPGNTIYF. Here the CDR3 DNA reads TGTGCCAGCAGCGGGTCCGGGACTGAGCCTGGAAACACCATATATTTT.

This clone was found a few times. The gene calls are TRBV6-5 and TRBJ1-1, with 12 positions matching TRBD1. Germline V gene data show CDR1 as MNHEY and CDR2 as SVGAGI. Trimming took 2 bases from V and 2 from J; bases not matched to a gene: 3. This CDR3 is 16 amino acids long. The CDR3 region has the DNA TGTGCCAGCAGTTACGGGACAGGGGGCCCTAACACTGAAGCTTTCTTT. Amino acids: CASSYGTGGPNTEAFF.

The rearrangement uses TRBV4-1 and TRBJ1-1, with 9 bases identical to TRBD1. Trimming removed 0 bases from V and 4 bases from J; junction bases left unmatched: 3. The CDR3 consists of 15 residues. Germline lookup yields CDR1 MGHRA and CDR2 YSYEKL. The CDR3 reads CASSQEGQGITEAFF. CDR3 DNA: TGCGCCAGCAGCCAAGAGGGACAGGGAATCACTGAAGCTTTCTTT.

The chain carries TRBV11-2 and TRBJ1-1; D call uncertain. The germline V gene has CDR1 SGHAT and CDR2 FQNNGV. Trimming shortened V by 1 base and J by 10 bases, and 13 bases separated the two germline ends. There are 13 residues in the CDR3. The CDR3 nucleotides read TGTGCCAGCAGCTTAGGGGCAGGATCGGCAGCTTTCTTT. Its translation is CASSLGAGSAAFF.

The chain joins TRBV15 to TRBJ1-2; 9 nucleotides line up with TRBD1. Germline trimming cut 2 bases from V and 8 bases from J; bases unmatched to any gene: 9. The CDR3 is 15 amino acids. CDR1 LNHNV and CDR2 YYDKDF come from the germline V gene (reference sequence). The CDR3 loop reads CATSRTSQGASGYTF. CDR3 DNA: TGTGCCACCAGCAGAACCTCACAGGGGGCGAGCGGCTACACCTTC.

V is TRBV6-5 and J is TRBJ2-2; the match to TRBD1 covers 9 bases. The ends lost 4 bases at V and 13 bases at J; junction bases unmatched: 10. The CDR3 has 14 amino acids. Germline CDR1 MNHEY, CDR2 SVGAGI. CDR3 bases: TGTGCCAGCAGTTGGACGGGACAGGGCCCGGGGCTGTTTTTT. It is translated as CASSWTGQGPGLFF.